These 8 T cell receptor beta chains originate from one sample sequenced in a study of T cells expressing NK-cell markers. Each CDR3 protein gets one entry in TCRdb, which reprocessed the 5' RACE reads and gives no DNA. Its clone listing holds fewer than 400,000 distinct CDR3 sequences. The sample taken for sequencing was blood T cells: a sorted CD56 or NKG2C T cell subset, CD4+ or CD8+ T cells, or bulk PBMC T cells (not recorded which). The receptors shown here come from a man aged 18-70 years in good health.

The V and J genes are TRBV2 and TRBJ2-3; no DNA is available, so the TRBD2 call from TCRdb remains unchecked. The CDR3 consists of 15 residues. The germline CDR1 and CDR2 sequences are SNHLY and FYNNEI. This CDR3 is CAGSILAGRPDTQYF.

The rearrangement links TRBV2 to TRBJ1-2. The germline gives CDR1 SNHLY, CDR2 FYNNEI. This CDR3 has 14 amino acids. This CDR3 reads CASSDYLQNYGYTF.

V is TRBV7-2 and J is TRBJ2-7; the TCRdb call, TRBD1, lacks DNA for checking. Germline CDR1 is SGHTA and CDR2 is FQGNSA. The CDR3 is 15 residues long. The CDR3 spells CASRRDRELFYEQYF.

The rearrangement links TRBV10-3 to TRBJ1-3. The CDR3 spans 14 residues. The germline V gene encodes CDR1 ENHRY and CDR2 SYGVKD. This CDR3 is CAISETLRLYTIYF.

V and J are TRBV4-1 and TRBJ2-7. Germline V gene lookup returns CDR1 MGHRA and CDR2 YSYEKL. There are 18 residues in the CDR3. CDR3 in amino acids: CASSQDSVTVGTSYEQYF.

The chain joins TRBV14 to TRBJ2-7; no DNA is available, so the TRBD1 call from TCRdb remains unchecked. This CDR3 contains 14 residues. CDR1 and CDR2 from the germline V gene are SGHDN and FVKESK. The CDR3 sequence: CASSQREGRGEQYF.

The chain recombines TRBV19 with TRBJ2-5; TCRdb designates TRBD2, a call that cannot be tested without DNA. This CDR3 region has 12 residues. Per germline, CDR1 LNHDA and CDR2 SQIVND (reference sequence). The chain's CDR3 is CASAGGQETQYF.

The chain has TRBV7-2 and TRBJ1-2; the D call of TRBD1 rests on TCRdb alone, since no DNA is present to check it. Germline CDR1 reads SGHTA; CDR2 reads FQGNSA. CDR3 size: 14 residues. The CDR3 sequence: CASSYAGTGVGYTF.